This T cell receptor beta chain was sequenced in a study of cytomegalovirus exposure and HLA in healthy donors. Study information: An earlier analysis identified 120 million or so unique TCR beta sequences in about 190 million T cells. Study outcomes and limitations: Associated with cytomegalovirus, according to the listing, were around 160 TCR beta chains.

About this clone: What it recognizes is unknown.

A multiplex PCR was run with 60 Vbeta primers and 13 Jbeta primers. Produced via immunoSEQ multiplex PCR; TCRdb's table is partial and in-frame only. The top ten hold around 5.6% of the sample, which has 150,000 or so clones, 70% to 90% seen once. Sequencing input: PBMCs. This sequence was found in a woman aged 40 to 49 in good health and CMV-seropositive.

The CDR3 sequence is CASSPVGQGIMNTEAFF. The CDR3 DNA follows: TGTGCCAGCTCACCGGTTGGACAGGGTATTATGAACACTGAAGCTTTCTTT. The chain joins TRBV18 to TRBJ1-1, with 8 bases fitting TRBD1. Germline trimming cut 3 bases from V and 0 bases from J; bases unmatched to any gene: 9. Germline lookup yields CDR1 KGHSH and CDR2 LQKENI. The CDR3 loop spans 17 amino acids. The full variable domain, its missing parts supplied by reference TRBV18 and TRBJ1-1, is NAGVMQNPRHLVRRRGQEARLRCSPMKGHSHVYWYRQLPEEGLKFMVYLQKENIIDESGMPKERFSAEFPKEGPSILRIQQVVRGDSAAYFCASSPVGQGIMNTEAFFGQGTRLTVV.